The TCR beta chain under discussion was sequenced for a study of T cell repertoires in cytomegalovirus infection. This CDR3 is 15 amino acids long. Germline V gene sequence: CDR1 LNHDA, CDR2 SQIVND (reference sequence). The germline V and J ends were trimmed by 3 bases and 3 bases, with 14 bases remaining between them. TCRdb passed the reads through MiXCR, listing each CDR3 protein once. The sample lists about 180,000 distinct CDR3 sequences; 20% to 25% were seen once. Study results and caveats: Across the ex vivo response, the dominant clonotypes were HLA-C-restricted CMV-specific TCR beta clonotypes.

There are a few counts of this clonotype. Antigen: not known. The TCR was taken from a human donor in good health (CMV status not recorded). Some clones in this sample may be carry-over from other donors' samples. The source was CD8+ T cells from cultured PBMCs, collected from culture after CMV antigen stimulation. V gene TRBV19 combines with J gene TRBJ1-1, with D tentatively TRBD1 (5 bases). This CDR3 reads CASSMDAGDDTEAFF. Written as DNA, the CDR3 is TGTGCCAGTAGTATGGATGCGGGGGATGACACTGAAGCTTTCTTT.